Below, 28 T cell receptor beta chains from the same sample are listed, as sequenced in a study of blood T cell repertoires in COVID-19. Clones were sequenced by immunoSEQ multiplex PCR, and TCRdb holds only the in-frame ones, with some missing. The sample lists just over 650,000 clones, 75% to 90% occurring once. Sequenced material: peripheral blood. These receptor sequences come from a woman between 18 and 29 years old with acute or convalescent COVID-19.

J is TRBJ1-1 and V is TRBV2; D uncertain. This CDR3 is 10 amino acids long. Trimming pared 8 bases from V and 11 bases from J, leaving 12 bases between. CDR1 is SNHLY and CDR2 is FYNNEI in the germline V gene. This CDR3 reads CASLHARAFF. CDR3 DNA: TGTGCCAGCTTACACGCGCGGGCTTTCTTT.

For this clone: The sample holds other DNA sequences that translate to the same CDR3. This chain connects TRBV7-9 to TRBJ2-3, with TRBD2 as a possible D gene (6 bases). This CDR3 spans 14 amino acids. The germline V gene encodes CDR1 SEHNR and CDR2 FQNEAQ (reference sequence). Between the trimmed V and J ends, which lost 1 base and 3 bases, there was a span of 8 bases. The CDR3, as DNA: TGTGCCAGCAGCTTAGGTCTAGCGACAGATACGCAGTATTTT. Translated: CASSLGLATDTQYF.

This sequence joins TRBV14 and TRBJ2-7; 13 bases fit TRBD2. V lost 6 bases and J lost 4; bases outside the gene matches: 9. CDR3 size: 16 residues. CDR1 is SGHDN and CDR2 is FVKESK in the germline V gene. CDR3 nucleotides: TGTGCCAGCAGTGCTCGGACTAGCGGGGGCGGGTACGAGCAGTACTTC. Protein sequence: CASSARTSGGGYEQYF.

The chain combines TRBV15 with TRBJ2-3; TRBD2 is a possible D gene (7 bases). V lost 0 bases and J lost 1, with 14 bases in between. CDR1 is LNHNV, CDR2 YYDKDF, per germline (reference sequence). The CDR3 consists of 17 residues. The CDR3 nucleotides read TGTGCCACCAGCAGAGAAAGGGGGGGCGAGGGCACAGATACGCAGTATTTT. Protein sequence: CATSRERGGEGTDTQYF.

This chain links TRBV12-5 with TRBJ2-7, with 9 bases identical to TRBD1. Germline CDR1 and CDR2: LGHNT and FRNRAP. This CDR3 is built from 17 residues. Unmatched junction bases numbered 8, after V lost 2 bases and J lost 0 bases. The CDR3 reads CASGLTAGTGSSYEQYF. CDR3 nucleotides: TGTGCTAGTGGTTTGACAGCCGGGACAGGGAGCTCCTACGAGCAGTACTTC. The complete variable domain, with remaining parts taken from reference TRBV12-5 and TRBJ2-7, reads DARVTQTPRHKVTEMGQEVTMRCQPILGHNTVFWYRQTMMQGLELLAYFRNRAPLDDSGMPKDRFSAEMPDATLATLKIQPSEPRDSAVYFCASGLTAGTGSSYEQYFGPGTRLTVT.

The V gene is TRBV29-1, the J gene TRBJ1-2; 9 bases fit TRBD1. The germline V gene encodes CDR1 SQVTM and CDR2 ANQGSEA. This CDR3 comprises 13 residues. With 6 bases clipped from V and 4 bases from J, the junction kept 6 bases outside the gene matches. CDR3 in DNA: TGCAGCGTGGGGGACAGGGCGGTCTATGGCTACACCTTC. This encodes CSVGDRAVYGYTF.

This chain connects TRBV2 to TRBJ1-6, with D uncertain. Germline loops: CDR1 SNHLY, CDR2 FYNNEI. This CDR3 has 12 residues. Trimming cost V 7 bases and J 7 bases, with 8 bases left between them. CDR3 protein: CASTLANSPLHF. For the CDR3, the DNA is TGTGCCAGCACCCTGGCAAATTCACCCCTCCACTTT.

This chain joins TRBV30 and TRBJ1-5; no definite D call. Per the germline V gene, CDR1 is GTSNPN and CDR2 is SVGIG (reference sequence). The CDR3 has 14 amino acids. Trimming cost V 1 base and J 3 bases, with 10 bases left between them. CDR3 bases: TGTGCCTGGAGTGGAGGTAAGGTCAATCAGCCCCAGCATTTT. Its translation: CAWSGGKVNQPQHF.

This rearrangement joins TRBV5-4 to TRBJ2-7; 9 bases align to TRBD1. This CDR3 is built from 16 residues. The germline V gene encodes CDR1 SGHNT and CDR2 YYREEE (reference sequence). With V trimmed by 0 bases and J by 2 bases, 6 bases remained unmatched. In nucleotides, the CDR3 is TGTGCCAGCAGCTTGGGGGGGACAGGGACCACCTACGAGCAGTACTTC. Translation: CASSLGGTGTTYEQYF.

This chain links TRBV14 with TRBJ1-1; TRBD1 is a possible D gene (5 bases). The CDR3 is made up of 15 amino acids. V was cut by 0 bases and J by 1 base, with 9 bases left in between. Germline V gene data show CDR1 as SGHDN and CDR2 as FVKESK. CDR3 in amino acids: CASSQDRVTNTEAFF. In nucleotides, the CDR3 is TGTGCCAGCAGCCAAGACAGGGTTACGAACACTGAAGCTTTCTTT.

This chain connects TRBV19 to TRBJ2-7; 9 nucleotides line up with TRBD1. Unmatched junction bases numbered 16, after V lost 4 bases and J lost 6 bases. This CDR3 has 17 residues. Germline V gene data show CDR1 as LNHDA and CDR2 as SQIVND (reference sequence). This CDR3 reads CASSSRPGQGLTIEQYF. CDR3 sequence (DNA): TGTGCCAGTAGTAGCCGCCCGGGACAGGGACTTACGATCGAGCAGTACTTC. The full variable domain, with the rest looked up from reference TRBV19 and TRBJ2-7, is DGGITQSPKYLFRKEGQNVTLSCEQNLNHDAMYWYRQDPGQGLRLIYYSQIVNDFQKGDIAEGYSVSREKKESFPLTVTSAQKNPTAFYLCASSSRPGQGLTIEQYFGPGTRLTVT.

The genes are TRBV5-1 and TRBJ2-1, with D possibly matching TRBD2 (5 bases). Germline CDR1 is SGHRS and CDR2 is YFSETQ. Trimming stripped 0 bases from V and 0 bases from J, with 7 bases between. There are 15 residues in the CDR3. CDR3 amino acids: CASSLAGSSYNEQFF. The CDR3 coding sequence is TGCGCCAGCAGCTTGGCGGGGAGCTCCTACAATGAGCAGTTCTTC.

The chain combines TRBV6-5 with TRBJ1-2; D is unresolved. Germline V CDR1 and CDR2: MNHEY, SVGAGI. The CDR3 has 13 residues. The V end lost 7 bases, the J end lost 6 bases, and 15 bases lay between the germline ends. In DNA form, the CDR3 reads TGTGCCAGCACCACCCCGCCGGTCCATGGCTACACCTTC. Protein product: CASTTPPVHGYTF.

The rearrangement links TRBV2 to TRBJ2-1; 11 bases map to TRBD1. CDR1 is SNHLY and CDR2 is FYNNEI in the germline V gene. Losses at the gene ends were 2 bases for V and 7 bases for J; bases not matched to a gene: 4. The CDR3 consists of 15 residues. The CDR3: CASSEIGQGANEQFF. The CDR3 coding sequence is TGTGCCAGCAGTGAAATCGGACAGGGGGCTAATGAGCAGTTCTTC. The whole variable domain, remainder taken from reference TRBV2 and TRBJ2-1, is EPEVTQTPSHQVTQMGQEVILRCVPISNHLYFYWYRQILGQKVEFLVSFYNNEISEKSEIFDDQFSVERPDGSNFTLKIRSTKLEDSAMYFCASSEIGQGANEQFFGPGTRLTVL.

Concerning this clone: Compared with germline, one end of the junction differs, possibly owing to a read error. The chain is built from TRBV29-1 and TRBJ1-2; D might be TRBD1 (5 bases). The CDR3 extends over 11 amino acids. Germline V gene lookup returns CDR1 SQVTM and CDR2 ANQGSEA. In DNA, the CDR3 is TGCAGCGTTGGCCCGCCTTACAGGTCTTTCTTC. The encoded protein is CSVGPPYRSFF.

This clone was seen a single time. The rearrangement uses TRBV2 and TRBJ1-2; perhaps TRBD1 as D (5 bases). The CDR3 is 14 residues long. CDR1 is SNHLY and CDR2 is FYNNEI in the germline V gene. V was trimmed by 4 bases and J by 8 bases, leaving 17 bases between them. The chain's CDR3 is CASSARGSLGGYTF. The CDR3 region has the DNA TGTGCCAGCAGTGCTCGGGGGTCACTCGGGGGCTACACCTTC.

This chain links TRBV5-4 with TRBJ2-7; D unclear. Trimming left V 0 bases short and J 3 bases short, with 7 bases between. This CDR3 region has 13 residues. Germline CDR1 and CDR2: SGHNT and YYREEE (reference sequence). CDR3 sequence reads: CASSLESSYEQYF. CDR3 nucleotide sequence: TGTGCCAGCAGCTTGGAGAGTAGCTACGAGCAGTACTTC. The entire variable domain, with the rest obtained from reference TRBV5-4 and TRBJ2-7, is as follows: ETGVTQSPTHLIKTRGQQVTLRCSSQSGHNTVSWYQQALGQGPQFIFQYYREEENGRGNFPPRFSGLQFPNYSSELNVNALELDDSALYLCASSLESSYEQYFGPGTRLTVT.

V and J are TRBV12-3 or TRBV12-4 and TRBJ1-2, with 7 bases aligning to TRBD1. This CDR3 comprises 12 residues. The J segment lost 13 bases and the V segment lost 6 bases, leaving 11 bases of the junction unmatched. CDR3 region: CASSTYSGQFTF. CDR3 bases: TGTGCCAGCAGCACCTATTCGGGACAGTTCACCTTC.

The CDR3, as DNA: TGTGCCAGCAGAACTGACAGGGGTGGCAATCAGCCCCAGCATTTT. The encoded protein is CASRTDRGGNQPQHF. This chain connects TRBV6-1 to TRBJ1-5; 8 bases are shared with TRBD1. The CDR3 totals 15 residues. Germline V lookup: CDR1 MNHNS, CDR2 SASEGT. V lost 6 bases, J lost 2 bases, and 6 bases stayed unmatched.

V gene TRBV3-1 (or the pseudogene TRBV3-2) combines with J gene TRBJ1-2, with a weak D call TRBD1 (6 bases). The V end lost 6 bases, the J end lost 4 bases, and 12 bases lay between the germline ends. The CDR3 is made up of 13 amino acids. The germline CDR1 and CDR2 sequences are LGHDT and YNNKEL (reference sequence). For the CDR3, the DNA is TGTGCCAGCAGTAACAGGGCCGCCTATGGCTACACCTTC. Amino acids: CASSNRAAYGYTF.

This clone showed up just once. This rearrangement joins TRBV4-3 to TRBJ1-5; D remains ambiguous. This CDR3 is built from 13 residues. The germline V and J ends were trimmed by 1 base and 3 bases, with 4 bases remaining between them. CDR1 is LGHNA, CDR2 YSLEER, per germline. For the CDR3, the DNA is TGCGCCAGCAGCCAAGTTCTCAATCAGCCCCAGCATTTT. Translating it yields CASSQVLNQPQHF.

The V and J genes are TRBV5-1 and TRBJ1-1, with unresolved D. Trimming shortened V by 3 bases and J by 4 bases, and 10 bases separated the two germline ends. CDR3 length: 13 residues. Per the germline V gene, CDR1 is SGHRS and CDR2 is YFSETQ. CDR3 sequence reads: CASSSNWATEAFF. The DNA for the CDR3 is TGCGCCAGCAGCTCCAACTGGGCCACTGAAGCTTTCTTT.

The chain's CDR3 is CASSWGVLGEQYF. The CDR3 region has the DNA TGTGCCAGCAGTTGGGGGGTTCTGGGGGAGCAGTACTTC. The rearrangement links TRBV12-3 or TRBV12-4 to TRBJ2-7; TRBD2 might be the D (6 bases). V was pared by 4 bases and J by 7 bases, with 14 bases between. The CDR3 length is 13 residues.

The V and J genes are TRBV5-1 and TRBJ1-2; TRBD1 aligns across 7 bases. CDR1 and CDR2 from the germline V gene are SGHRS and YFSETQ. The CDR3 has 15 residues. Germline trimming cut 0 bases from V and 4 bases from J; bases unmatched to any gene: 6. The CDR3 nucleotides read TGCGCCAGCAGCTTGGGGCGCAGGGGGATCTATGGCTACACCTTC. This encodes CASSLGRRGIYGYTF.

For the CDR3, the DNA is TGTGCCAGTAGAAGGGACAGGGGCAATCAGCCCCAGCATTTT. Translating gives CASRRDRGNQPQHF. V is TRBV19 and J is TRBJ1-5, with TRBD1 matching over 9 bases. V shed 6 bases, J shed 2 bases, and the junction held 2 bases outside the gene matches. Germline V CDR1 and CDR2: LNHDA, SQIVND (reference sequence). The length of the CDR3 is 14 residues.

This clone was seen only a few times. J is TRBJ1-1 and V is TRBV19, with 7 nucleotides matching TRBD1. Germline lookup yields CDR1 LNHDA and CDR2 SQIVND (reference sequence). CDR3 length: 12 residues. J gave up 6 bases and V 4 bases, and 2 bases lay outside the gene matches. CDR3 region: CASSTRGPEAFF. CDR3 coding DNA: TGTGCCAGTAGTACAAGGGGGCCTGAAGCTTTCTTT.

The CDR3 reads CASMADTGELFF. Written as DNA, the CDR3 is TGTGCCAGCATGGCAGACACCGGGGAGCTGTTTTTT. V and J are TRBV2 and TRBJ2-2; D gene uncertain. Between the trimmed V and J ends, which lost 7 bases and 3 bases, there was a span of 6 bases. This CDR3 spans 12 amino acids. The germline gives CDR1 SNHLY, CDR2 FYNNEI.

This chain uses TRBV24-1 with TRBJ2-2; tentative D call: TRBD2 (5 bases). Germline V gene data show CDR1 as KGHDR and CDR2 as SFDVKD. This CDR3 comprises 16 residues. Trimming stripped 3 bases from V and 0 bases from J, with 10 bases between. CDR3: CATSDRVGANTGELFF. CDR3 DNA sequence: TGTGCCACCAGTGATAGGGTCGGGGCGAACACCGGGGAGCTGTTTTTT.